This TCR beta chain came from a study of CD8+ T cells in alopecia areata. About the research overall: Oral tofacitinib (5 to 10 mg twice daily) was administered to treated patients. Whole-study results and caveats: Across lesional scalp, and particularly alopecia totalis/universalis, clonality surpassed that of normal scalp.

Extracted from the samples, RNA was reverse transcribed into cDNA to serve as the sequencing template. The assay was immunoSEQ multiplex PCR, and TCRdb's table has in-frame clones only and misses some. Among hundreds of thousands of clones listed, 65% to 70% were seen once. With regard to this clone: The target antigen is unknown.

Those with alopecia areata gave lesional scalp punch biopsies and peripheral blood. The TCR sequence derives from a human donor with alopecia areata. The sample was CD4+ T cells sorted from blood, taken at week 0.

The CDR3 loop is CASSETGGLTEAFF. The CDR3 DNA sequence: TGTGCCAGCAGCGAGACAGGGGGACTAACTGAAGCTTTCTTT. The rearrangement uses TRBV5-6 and TRBJ1-1; TRBD1 matches at 9 bases. Looked up from germline, CDR1 is SGHDT and CDR2 is YYEEEE. This CDR3 is 14 amino acids long. The trim removed 4 bases at V and 5 bases at J, leaving 6 bases unmatched.